This T cell receptor beta chain was sequenced during a study of siplizumab effects on memory and regulatory T cells. Only in-frame clones appear in the TCRdb table, and some are missing; sequencing was by immunoSEQ multiplex PCR. The sample contains roughly 110,000 clones, 90% to 95% of which appear only once. Germline V lookup: CDR1 SSHAT, CDR2 FNYEAQ (reference sequence). The V segment lost 7 bases and the J segment 5 bases; nucleotides outside the gene matches: 8. The CDR3 spans 15 residues. The J gene is TRBJ2-2, the V gene TRBV7-7, with 9 bases aligning to TRBD1. Input material: non-Treg CD4+ T cells sorted from blood. The TCR sequence derives from a human donor in good health. CDR3 amino acids: CASTRGTGSTGELFF. DNA of the CDR3: TGTGCCAGCACTCGGGGGACAGGGTCTACCGGGGAGCTGTTTTTT.